This T cell receptor (beta chain) was identified in a study of graft-versus-host responses after intestinal transplantation. In the case of this clone: Antigen unknown.

Germline V gene lookup returns CDR1 SNHLY and CDR2 FYNNEI. V shed 5 bases, J shed 7 bases, and the junction held 11 bases outside the gene matches. The CDR3 is 15 amino acids. Sequenced by immunoSEQ multiplex PCR; TCRdb stores in-frame clones only, minus some. Of over 100,000 clones detected, about 95% appear once; the ten largest clones hold over 2.5%. This sequence originates from a human donor who received an intestinal transplant. The material was unstimulated CD8+ T cells sorted from spleen or lymph node cells, obtained before intestinal transplant. V is TRBV2 and J is TRBJ2-1; TRBD1 matches 7 bases. This CDR3 is CASSLDRSTGNEQFF. In nucleotides, the CDR3 is TGTGCCAGCAGTCTGGACAGGTCAACGGGGAATGAGCAGTTCTTC.